This TCR beta chain derives from a study of T cells in Graves' hyperthyroidism and ophthalmopathy. The study defined stable Graves' hyperthyroidism as no ophthalmopathy progression within 18 months. Newly diagnosed hyperthyroidism, duration under 2 months, in patients aged 18 to 65. Points on this clonotype: Its specificity is not known.

Notes on the study in general: Peripheral blood also featured most of the thyroid clonotypes expanded above 0.001.

The CDR3 regions of TCR beta were amplified from RNA transcripts. HTBI primers were used for first-round RT-PCR of the TCR CDR3. Via MiXCR, TCRdb re-called the multiplex PCR reads, giving one row per CDR3 protein. Among about 420,000 distinct CDR3 sequences, around 13% were seen once, and the ten largest hold 5.3%. The germline V and J ends were trimmed by 1 base and 4 bases, with 13 bases remaining between them. CDR3 length: 14 amino acids. Germline assignment: CDR1 SQVTM and CDR2 ANQGSEA. Sequenced input: blood. The chain has TRBV29-1 and TRBJ1-2, with D maybe TRBD1 (6 bases). The source is a woman between 18 and 30 years old with Graves' hyperthyroidism. CDR3 bases: TGCAGCGTTGAAGGCCCAGGGGCATCCTATGGCTACACCTTC. It specifies CSVEGPGASYGYTF. Based on the CDR3 plus reference TRBV29-1 and TRBJ1-2, the full variable domain is SAVISQKPSRDICQRGTSLTIQCQVDSQVTMMFWYRQQPGQSLTLIATANQGSEATYESGFVIDKFPISRPNLTFSTLTVSNMSPEDSSIYLCSVEGPGASYGYTFGSGTRLTVV.